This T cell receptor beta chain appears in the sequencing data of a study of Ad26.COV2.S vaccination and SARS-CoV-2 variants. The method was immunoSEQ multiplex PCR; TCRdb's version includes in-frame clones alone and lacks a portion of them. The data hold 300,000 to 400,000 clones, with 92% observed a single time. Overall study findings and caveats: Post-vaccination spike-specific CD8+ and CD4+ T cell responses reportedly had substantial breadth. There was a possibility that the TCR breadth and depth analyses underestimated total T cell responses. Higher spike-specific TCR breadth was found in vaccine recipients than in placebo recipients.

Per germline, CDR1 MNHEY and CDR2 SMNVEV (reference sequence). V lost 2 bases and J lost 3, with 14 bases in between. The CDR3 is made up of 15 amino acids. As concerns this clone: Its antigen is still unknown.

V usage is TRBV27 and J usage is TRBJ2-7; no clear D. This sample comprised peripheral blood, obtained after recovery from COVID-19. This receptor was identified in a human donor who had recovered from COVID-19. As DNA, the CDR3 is TGTGCCAGCAGTTTACGGGCTATTGGGGACTACGAGCAGTACTTC. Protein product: CASSLRAIGDYEQYF.